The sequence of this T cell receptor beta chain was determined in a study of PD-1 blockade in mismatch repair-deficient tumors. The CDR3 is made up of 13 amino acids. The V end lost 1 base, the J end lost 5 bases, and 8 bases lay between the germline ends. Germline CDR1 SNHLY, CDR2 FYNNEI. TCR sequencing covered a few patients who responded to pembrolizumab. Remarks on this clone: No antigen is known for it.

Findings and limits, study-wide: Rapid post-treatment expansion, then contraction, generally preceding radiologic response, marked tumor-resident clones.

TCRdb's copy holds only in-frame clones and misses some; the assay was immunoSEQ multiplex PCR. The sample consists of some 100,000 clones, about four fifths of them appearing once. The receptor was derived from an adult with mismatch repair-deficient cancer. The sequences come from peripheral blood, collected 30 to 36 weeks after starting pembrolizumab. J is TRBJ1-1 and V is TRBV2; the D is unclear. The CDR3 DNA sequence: TGTGCCAGCAGTGAAGGGACTCAGACTGAAGCTTTCTTT. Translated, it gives CASSEGTQTEAFF.